This record looks at one T cell receptor beta chain sequence and its context. V lost 4 bases, J lost 3 bases, and 12 bases lay in between. In germline, CDR1 is LGHDT, CDR2 YNNKEL (reference sequence). This CDR3 region has 14 residues. TCRdb redid the calling of the 5' RACE reads with MiXCR, one entry per CDR3 protein. The table has 65,000 to 80,000 distinct CDR3 sequences, around 13% seen once. This sample stems from a study of early T cells in non-severe SARS-CoV-2 infection. The sequencing input was whole blood. V usage is TRBV3-1 and J usage is TRBJ1-2, with no clear D. The sequence was obtained from an adult who was a healthcare worker with PCR-confirmed SARS-CoV-2 infection or an uninfected control (not recorded which). In DNA form, the CDR3 reads TGTGCCAGCAGCCCAAGGGCACTGTACTATGGCTACACCTTC. Encoded protein: CASSPRALYYGYTF. The whole variable domain, filled in from reference TRBV3-1 and TRBJ1-2, reads DTAVSQTPKYLVTQMGNDKSIKCEQNLGHDTMYWYKQDSKKFLKIMFSYNNKELIINETVPNRFSPKSPDKAHLNLHINSLELGDSAVYFCASSPRALYYGYTFGSGTRLTVV.